This T cell receptor beta chain was retrieved from a study of metastatic and nonmetastatic thyroid tumors. Study as a whole: Thyroid patients, malignant and benign, had repertoires compared across blood and tumor or nodule tissue.

The entire patient cohort was treatment-naive prior to thyroid surgery. Per the germline V gene, CDR1 is LGHDT and CDR2 is YNNKEL (reference sequence). CDR3 length: 12 residues. The germline V and J ends were trimmed by 5 bases and 9 bases, with 14 bases remaining between them. TCRdb reassembled clones from the PCR reads with MiXCR. The sample includes about 13,000 clones, about a quarter of them seen just once. This clone was seen ten or more times. The V call is TRBV3-1, the J call TRBJ2-7, with D perhaps matching TRBD2 (5 bases). The clonotype originates from a female donor with papillary thyroid cancer or a benign thyroid nodule (not recorded which). Some clones in this sample may be carry-over from other donors' samples. The sample consisted of adjacent normal tissue. CDR3 bases: TGTGCCAGCAGCTCGGTCACTAGGCGGCAGTACTTC. It is translated as CASSSVTRRQYF.